The present T cell receptor beta chain was sequenced within a study of cytomegalovirus exposure and HLA in healthy donors. PCR primers comprised 60 Vbeta and 13 Jbeta primers. Assay: immunoSEQ multiplex PCR; the TCRdb copy retains only in-frame clones and omits some. This sample's table has roughly 120,000 clones. There are 16 residues in the CDR3. The germline V gene has CDR1 MDHEN and CDR2 SYDVKM. Trimming cost V 1 base and J 2 bases, with 12 bases left between them. The receptor was derived from a man aged 35 to 55 in good health and CMV-seropositive. Sequenced input: PBMCs. This sequence joins TRBV28 and TRBJ1-5; D might be TRBD1 (6 bases). CDR3 protein: CASSLLQGRGNQPQHF. The CDR3 nucleotides are TGTGCCAGCAGTTTATTGCAGGGGAGGGGCAATCAGCCCCAGCATTTT.